The 29 T cell receptor beta chains below come from one sample, sequenced in a study of beta chain features in type 1 diabetes (dated by TCRdb to 2016 to 2018). Library method: the immunoSEQ multiplex PCR assay. The entire isolated RNA was reverse transcribed using the High Capacity cDNA Reverse Transcription Kit, and thus expressed TCRB transcripts were sequenced. What TCRdb holds here is the immuneACCESS table cut down to in-frame rearrangements. Part of the clones is not present; checked against another copy, under half of the missing clones reflect an unresolved V gene, and the others are unexplained. The sample table records 200,000 to 250,000 clones; about 14% of these occur just once. Of the sample, around 0.019% is held by the ten largest clones. Their recognized antigens are unknown. Beyond this particular receptor, the publication reports: In all four CD4+ subsets, TCRB CDR3 length was moderately but significantly shorter in type 1 diabetes patients.

Source material: naive CD4+ T cells from blood. The sample's cell subset or site, from its label and the paper: true naive CD4+ T cells. Source of these receptors: a man in his thirties or forties with type 1 diabetes.

V gene TRBV5-1 combines with J gene TRBJ2-5, with 8 bases fitting TRBD1. V gave up 4 bases and J gave up 2 bases; unmatched junction bases: 7. Germline V gives CDR1 SGHRS, CDR2 YFSETQ. The CDR3 is 15 residues long. The CDR3 loop reads CASSHITGGQETQYF. As DNA, the CDR3 is TGCGCCAGCAGCCATATTACAGGGGGGCAAGAGACCCAGTACTTC.

In its sample, this clone was seen a few times. The J gene is TRBJ1-1, the V gene TRBV30; 8 bases are shared with TRBD1. The ends lost 6 bases at V and 2 bases at J; junction bases unmatched: 8. There are 14 residues in the CDR3. CDR1 GTSNPN and CDR2 SVGIG come from the germline V gene (reference sequence). CDR3 nucleotide sequence: TGTGCCTGCCGAGGACAGGGATATAACACTGAAGCTTTCTTT. Residues: CACRGQGYNTEAFF. Drawing the rest from reference TRBV30 and TRBJ1-1, the complete variable domain is SQTIHQWPATLVQPVGSPLSLECTVEGTSNPNLYWYRQAAGRGLQLLFYSVGIGQISSEVPQNLSASRPQDRQFILSSKKLLLSDSGFYLCACRGQGYNTEAFFGQGTRLTVV.

This chain links TRBV7-9 with TRBJ1-1; D unresolved. The CDR3 spans 12 residues. V shed 4 bases and J shed 8 bases, with 11 bases lying between them. Germline loops: CDR1 SEHNR, CDR2 FQNEAQ (reference sequence). This chain's CDR3 is CASSWPPEEAFF. The CDR3 bases are TGTGCCAGCAGCTGGCCGCCGGAGGAAGCTTTCTTT. The entire variable domain, with the rest obtained from reference TRBV7-9 and TRBJ1-1, is as follows: DTGVSQNPRHKITKRGQNVTFRCDPISEHNRLYWYRQTLGQGPEFLTYFQNEAQLEKSRLLSDRFSAERPKGSFSTLEIQRTEQGDSAMYLCASSWPPEEAFFGQGTRLTVV.

V is TRBV9 and J is TRBJ2-7; D possibly corresponds to TRBD2 (6 bases). Per germline, CDR1 SGDLS and CDR2 YYNGEE. This CDR3 contains 16 residues. Trimming left V 0 bases short and J 6 bases short, with 19 bases between. The CDR3 reads CASSVGGRAAGGEQYF. As DNA, the CDR3 is TGTGCCAGCAGCGTAGGGGGACGGGCAGCGGGCGGCGAGCAGTACTTC.

The V call is TRBV9, the J call TRBJ2-5, with 8 positions matching TRBD2. Germline CDR1 and CDR2: SGDLS and YYNGEE. The CDR3 contains 15 residues. Losses at the gene ends were 2 bases for V and 2 bases for J; bases not matched to a gene: 5. The CDR3 loop is CASSVGTGGQETQYF. In nucleotides, the CDR3 is TGTGCCAGCAGCGTCGGGACGGGGGGGCAAGAGACCCAGTACTTC.

This clone was seen only a few times. The chain carries TRBV30 and TRBJ1-5; TRBD1 matches 8 bases. The length of the CDR3 is 14 residues. V dropped 0 bases and J dropped 6; count of bases not matched to a gene: 4. The V gene's germline CDR1 is GTSNPN and CDR2 SVGIG (reference sequence). The CDR3 protein is CAWSVGQGGQPQHF. The CDR3 bases are TGTGCCTGGAGTGTAGGACAGGGCGGTCAGCCCCAGCATTTT.

V usage is TRBV30 and J usage is TRBJ1-2; a possible D gene is TRBD1 (5 bases). The CDR3 totals 16 residues. Germline V gene data show CDR1 as GTSNPN and CDR2 as SVGIG (reference sequence). The V end was cut by 6 bases, the J end by 3 bases, with 23 bases between. The CDR3 spells CACPLGFQGADYGYTF. Written as DNA, the CDR3 is TGTGCCTGCCCCCTCGGGTTCCAGGGCGCGGACTATGGCTACACCTTC.

This chain uses TRBV7-9 with TRBJ2-7; no firm D call. Germline V lookup: CDR1 SEHNR, CDR2 FQNEAQ (reference sequence). This CDR3 is built from 12 residues. Between the trimmed V and J ends, which lost 5 bases and 2 bases, there was a span of 7 bases. The CDR3 sequence: CASSQIPYEQYF. DNA for the CDR3: TGTGCCAGCAGCCAAATCCCCTACGAGCAGTACTTC. Combining the CDR3 with reference TRBV7-9 and TRBJ2-7 gives the whole variable domain DTGVSQNPRHKITKRGQNVTFRCDPISEHNRLYWYRQTLGQGPEFLTYFQNEAQLEKSRLLSDRFSAERPKGSFSTLEIQRTEQGDSAMYLCASSQIPYEQYFGPGTRLTVT.

This clone was counted only a few times. This rearrangement joins TRBV6-4 to TRBJ2-3, with a weak D call TRBD2 (5 bases). The V end was cut by 6 bases, the J end by 1 base, with 11 bases between. Germline loops: CDR1 MRHNA, CDR2 SNTAGT. The CDR3 totals 14 residues. The DNA for the CDR3 is TGTGCCAGCAGGGTAACCGGGGGCACAGATACGCAGTATTTT. As protein: CASRVTGGTDTQYF.

This clone was seen only a few times. The CDR3 protein is CASSEMENQPQHF. The CDR3 coding sequence is TGTGCCAGCAGTGAAATGGAGAATCAGCCCCAGCATTTT. The chain recombines TRBV2 with TRBJ1-5; D is uncertain. CDR1 and CDR2 from the germline V gene are SNHLY and FYNNEI. V lost 2 bases and J lost 4, with 6 bases in between. This CDR3 comprises 13 residues.

This chain links TRBV30 with TRBJ2-3; D is possibly TRBD2 (5 bases). The CDR3 covers 16 residues. Germline V gene sequence: CDR1 GTSNPN, CDR2 SVGIG (reference sequence). The V gene lost 0 bases and the J gene lost 0 bases, with 13 bases spanning the gap. As DNA, the CDR3 is TGTGCCTGGAGTGTTTGGGGTAGCGCTAGCACAGATACGCAGTATTTT. It translates to CAWSVWGSASTDTQYF.

This clone was observed a few times. The J gene is TRBJ2-1, the V gene TRBV9, with 12 bases identical to TRBD2. V trimming: 4 bases; J trimming: 3 bases; junction bases outside the gene matches: 2. This CDR3 is built from 15 residues. From germline, CDR1 is SGDLS and CDR2 YYNGEE. The CDR3 sequence is CASSSTSGSYNEQFF. DNA of the CDR3: TGTGCCAGCAGCTCGACTAGCGGGAGCTACAATGAGCAGTTCTTC.

The chain couples TRBV5-1 to TRBJ2-6; TRBD1 aligns across 8 bases. The CDR3 contains 17 residues. Germline V gene lookup returns CDR1 SGHRS and CDR2 YFSETQ. Losses at the gene ends were 3 bases for V and 6 bases for J; bases not matched to a gene: 11. The CDR3 DNA follows: TGCGCCAGCAGCTCCCGGGACAGGATATGGGAGGCCAACGTCCTGACTTTC. Its protein product is CASSSRDRIWEANVLTF.

In its sample, this clone was seen a few times. The gene calls are TRBV5-1 and TRBJ2-5, with 7 bases fitting TRBD2. This CDR3 has 15 amino acids. Per germline, CDR1 SGHRS and CDR2 YFSETQ. The ends lost 2 bases at V and 4 bases at J; junction bases unmatched: 8. In DNA form, the CDR3 reads TGCGCCAGCAGCTTAGCGGTTTCGGGGGGAGAGACCCAGTACTTC. Protein: CASSLAVSGGETQYF.

This clone was observed a few times. The V gene is TRBV5-6, the J gene TRBJ1-5, with D maybe TRBD1 (5 bases). This CDR3 contains 14 residues. Per the germline V gene, CDR1 is SGHDT and CDR2 is YYEEEE. Trimming took 4 bases from V and 5 from J, leaving 13 bases between them. This chain's CDR3 is CASSLSIGDQPQHF. In nucleotides, the CDR3 is TGTGCCAGCAGCCTATCCATAGGGGATCAGCCCCAGCATTTT.

This clone has just a few counts. The chain carries TRBV2 and TRBJ1-2; 10 nucleotides line up with TRBD1. The junction had 5 bases not matched to a gene; V was cut back by 6 bases and J by 4 bases. The CDR3 covers 14 residues. Looked up from germline, CDR1 is SNHLY and CDR2 is FYNNEI. The CDR3 nucleotides are TGTGCCAGCAGGGGGACAGGGGAAATCTATGGCTACACCTTC. This sequence encodes CASRGTGEIYGYTF.

The CDR3 DNA reads as TGTGCCAGCAGACGACAGGCGGCGAATGGCTACACCTTC. This gives the protein CASRRQAANGYTF. The chain combines TRBV7-2 with TRBJ1-2; a weak D match, TRBD1 (6 bases). CDR1 is SGHTA, CDR2 FQGNSA, per germline. Between the trimmed V and J ends, which lost 6 bases and 6 bases, there was a span of 14 bases. CDR3 size: 13 residues.

This clone was counted a few times. The chain carries TRBV27 and TRBJ1-6; D gene uncertain. This CDR3 spans 12 amino acids. Germline lookup yields CDR1 MNHEY and CDR2 SMNVEV (reference sequence). The V end was cut by 3 bases, the J end by 7 bases, with 4 bases between. CDR3 amino acids: CASSFPNSPLHF. In DNA, the CDR3 is TGTGCCAGCAGTTTCCCAAATTCACCCCTCCACTTT.

This clone showed up just a few times. This chain connects TRBV9 to TRBJ1-2, with D uncertain. This CDR3 comprises 12 residues. V was pared by 7 bases and J by 0 bases, with 7 bases between. Germline V gene lookup returns CDR1 SGDLS and CDR2 YYNGEE. Here the CDR3 reads CASDSSNYGYTF. The CDR3 region has the DNA TGTGCCAGCGATAGTTCTAACTATGGCTACACCTTC. Looking up the rest from reference TRBV9 and TRBJ1-2 gives the full variable domain: DSGVTQTPKHLITATGQRVTLRCSPRSGDLSVYWYQQSLDQGLQFLIQYYNGEERAKGNILERFSAQQFPDLHSELNLSSLELGDSALYFCASDSSNYGYTFGSGTRLTVV.

This clone was detected only a few times. This chain links TRBV5-6 with TRBJ1-1, with D possibly being TRBD1 (6 bases). CDR1 and CDR2 from the germline V gene are SGHDT and YYEEEE. The CDR3 has 13 residues. V was cut by 4 bases and J by 3 bases, with 10 bases left in between. The CDR3 DNA is TGTGCCAGCAGCCTAGGGGGGGACACTGAAGCTTTCTTT. Its protein product is CASSLGGDTEAFF.

The genes are TRBV6-5 and TRBJ2-7; 8 positions match TRBD1. V shed 5 bases, J shed 6 bases, and the junction held 6 bases outside the gene matches. This CDR3 spans 13 amino acids. Germline loops: CDR1 MNHEY, CDR2 SVGAGI. The chain's CDR3 is CASSRDRPPEQYF. The CDR3 DNA is TGTGCCAGCAGTCGGGACAGGCCCCCCGAGCAGTACTTC.

This clone was observed a few times. V is TRBV5-1 and J is TRBJ2-2; 7 bases line up with TRBD1. The CDR3 is made up of 16 amino acids. Germline lookup yields CDR1 SGHRS and CDR2 YFSETQ. Unmatched junction bases numbered 6, after V lost 4 bases and J lost 0 bases. CDR3 sequence reads: CASSGGQFANTGELFF. Here the CDR3 DNA reads TGCGCCAGCAGCGGGGGACAGTTCGCGAACACCGGGGAGCTGTTTTTT.

This rearrangement joins TRBV5-4 to TRBJ2-1, with 11 bases lining up with TRBD2. The CDR3 sequence is 16 residues long. The junction had 9 bases not matched to a gene; V was cut back by 3 bases and J by 7 bases. Per the germline V gene, CDR1 is SGHNT and CDR2 is YYREEE (reference sequence). CDR3 sequence: CASSSVAGGLGNEQFF. CDR3 sequence (DNA): TGTGCCAGCAGCTCAGTAGCGGGGGGGCTGGGGAATGAGCAGTTCTTC.

V gene TRBV11-2 combines with J gene TRBJ2-7, with TRBD2 identical over 7 bases. The CDR3 sequence is 17 residues long. The V gene's germline CDR1 is SGHAT and CDR2 FQNNGV. The V and J ends lost 5 bases and 1 base, in that order; junction bases with no gene match: 14. CDR3 residues: CASSLGRGTDASYEQYF. The CDR3 region has the DNA TGTGCCAGCAGCCTAGGGAGGGGAACCGATGCTTCCTACGAGCAGTACTTC.

This clone was counted only a few times. The J gene is TRBJ2-1, the V gene TRBV5-1; TRBD2 matches 7 bases. V shed 4 bases and J 2 bases; nucleotides not matched to a gene: 9. This CDR3 has 16 residues. CDR1 is SGHRS and CDR2 is YFSETQ in the germline V gene. CDR3 residues: CASSPAAGEPYNEQFF. The CDR3 DNA sequence: TGCGCCAGCAGCCCCGCCGCGGGAGAGCCCTACAATGAGCAGTTCTTC.

In this sample, this clone turned up a few times. The CDR3 bases are TGTGCCAGCAGCAGCCAAGGACAGGGGGCAACTGAAGCTTTCTTT. Protein sequence: CASSSQGQGATEAFF. J is TRBJ1-1 and V is TRBV7-2; 11 nucleotides match TRBD1. Germline V lookup: CDR1 SGHTA, CDR2 FQGNSA. The CDR3 length is 15 residues. Losses at the gene ends were 5 bases for V and 5 bases for J; bases not matched to a gene: 7. Full variable domain (remainder filled in from reference TRBV7-2 and TRBJ1-1): GAGVSQSPSNKVTEKGKDVELRCDPISGHTALYWYRQSLGQGLEFLIYFQGNSAPDKSGLPSDRFSAERTGGSVSTLTIQRTQQEDSAVYLCASSSQGQGATEAFFGQGTRLTVV.

This clone was seen more than once but under ten times. The rearrangement joins TRBV2 to TRBJ2-2, with D hard to call. Trimming left V 3 bases short and J 4 bases short, with 9 bases between. The length of the CDR3 is 14 residues. Germline CDR1 and CDR2: SNHLY and FYNNEI. The CDR3 DNA reads as TGTGCCAGCAGTGATGCAGTCCTCACCGGGGAGCTGTTTTTT. Its protein product is CASSDAVLTGELFF.

This clone has just a few counts. This chain joins TRBV6-5 and TRBJ2-2, with D unclear. Trimming stripped 1 base from V and 7 bases from J, with 7 bases between. The germline V gene has CDR1 MNHEY and CDR2 SVGAGI. The CDR3 contains 13 residues. CDR3 in DNA: TGTGCCAGCAGTTACTGGGCCGACGGGGAGCTGTTTTTT. Its protein is CASSYWADGELFF.

This clone was seen a handful of times. The chain couples TRBV5-1 to TRBJ2-1; no clear D. CDR1 and CDR2 from the germline V gene are SGHRS and YFSETQ. The V end was cut by 1 base, the J end by 7 bases, with 9 bases between. This CDR3 has 13 residues. The CDR3 here is CASSLSLDNEQFF. Here the CDR3 DNA reads TGCGCCAGCAGCTTGAGCCTAGATAATGAGCAGTTCTTC.